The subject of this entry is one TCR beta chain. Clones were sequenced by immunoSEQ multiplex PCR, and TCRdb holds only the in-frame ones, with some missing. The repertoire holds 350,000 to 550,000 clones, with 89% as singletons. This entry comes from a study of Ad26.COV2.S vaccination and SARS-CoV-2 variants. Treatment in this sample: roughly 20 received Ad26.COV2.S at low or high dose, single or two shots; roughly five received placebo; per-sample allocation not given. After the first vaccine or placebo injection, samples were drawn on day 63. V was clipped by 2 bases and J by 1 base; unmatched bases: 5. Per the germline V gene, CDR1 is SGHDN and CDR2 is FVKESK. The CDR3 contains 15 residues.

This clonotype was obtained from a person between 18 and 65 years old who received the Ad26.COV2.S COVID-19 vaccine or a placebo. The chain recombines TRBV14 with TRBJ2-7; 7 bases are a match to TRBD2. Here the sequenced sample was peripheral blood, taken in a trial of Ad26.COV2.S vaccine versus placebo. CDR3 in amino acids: CASSQPGGPSYEQYV. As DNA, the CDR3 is TGTGCCAGCAGCCAACCGGGGGGTCCTTCCTACGAGCAGTACGTC.